The count of the clone carrying this TCR beta chain is one. This sample includes further DNA sequences coding for the same CDR3. This sample is drawn from a study of shared clonotypes between healthy human individuals. The assay was carried out at the deep level. Per the study methods: In the immunoSEQ data, sequences were junction-only and lacked quality scores, so filtering differed. Some clones are missing from TCRdb's copy, which holds only in-frame ones; the method was immunoSEQ multiplex PCR. V and J calls and clone size follow that table, whereas D and trimming were derived from the DNA. The sample carries over a million clones, 98% recorded once. Sequenced material: naive CD4+ T cells sorted from blood. The subset: CD45RA+ positively selected. The TCR comes from a young man in good health.

The CDR3 DNA reads TGTGCCAGTAGTATAGGAGGAGGAACCTACGAGCAGTACTTC. Amino acid sequence: CASSIGGGTYEQYF. The chain couples TRBV19 to TRBJ2-7; TRBD2 might be the D (5 bases). The CDR3 is 14 amino acids. V lost 1 base, J lost 2 bases, and 9 bases lay in between. Germline V lookup: CDR1 LNHDA, CDR2 SQIVND (reference sequence).